A single sample gave rise to the 21 T cell receptor beta chains below, sequenced in a study of OX40 agonist ivuxolimab in advanced cancers. Only in-frame clones appear in the TCRdb table, and some are missing; sequencing was by immunoSEQ multiplex PCR. The sample shows almost 50,000 clones, 70% to 90% of them seen only once. This sample comprised CD4+ or CD8+ T cells sorted from blood, obtained in a trial of the OX40 agonist ivuxolimab. The receptors shown here come from an adult with an advanced solid tumor such as melanoma, head and neck, liver or kidney cancer.

The chain employs TRBV18 and TRBJ2-1; 7 bases fit TRBD2. Germline lookup yields CDR1 KGHSH and CDR2 LQKENI. The CDR3 runs 17 residues. With 0 bases clipped from V and 5 bases from J, the junction kept 10 bases outside the gene matches. This CDR3 reads CASSPPGGLRGDNEQFF. As DNA, the CDR3 is TGTGCCAGCTCACCACCGGGGGGGTTACGCGGAGACAATGAGCAGTTCTTC.

The rearrangement joins TRBV7-3 to TRBJ1-5, with 7 bases aligning to TRBD1. The CDR3 consists of 14 residues. V lost 6 bases to trimming and J lost 5 bases; unmatched junction nucleotides: 7. Germline V gene data show CDR1 as SGHTA and CDR2 as FQGTGA. CDR3 nucleotides: TGTGCCAGCAGTCCTACAGGGGCACATCAGCCCCAGCATTTT. This sequence encodes CASSPTGAHQPQHF.

This clone showed up just once. The chain couples TRBV6-5 to TRBJ2-2, with 10 bases fitting TRBD2. The CDR3 has 14 amino acids. The trim removed 2 bases at V and 7 bases at J, leaving 1 base unmatched. Germline V gene lookup returns CDR1 MNHEY and CDR2 SVGAGI. CDR3 nucleotides: TGTGCCAGCAGTTACGGGACTAGCGACGGGGAGCTGTTTTTT. Its protein product is CASSYGTSDGELFF.

This clone is a singleton in its sample. The genes are TRBV29-1 and TRBJ1-1, with unresolved D. Germline loops: CDR1 SQVTM, CDR2 ANQGSEA. The CDR3 consists of 10 residues. V lost 7 bases and J lost 4, with 7 bases in between. In DNA, the CDR3 is TGCAGCGCCGTCGCCACTGAAGCTTTCTTT. It yields the protein CSAVATEAFF.

This chain connects TRBV7-2 to TRBJ2-5; D ambiguous. CDR3 length: 14 residues. Trimming pared 0 bases from V and 5 bases from J, leaving 10 bases between. The germline V gene has CDR1 SGHTA and CDR2 FQGNSA. CDR3 coding DNA: TGTGCCAGCAGCTTAGCGCCCCAATGGGAGACCCAGTACTTC. It encodes CASSLAPQWETQYF.

The chain carries TRBV18 and TRBJ2-2; D gene uncertain. This CDR3 spans 16 amino acids. V shed 2 bases and J shed 2 bases, with 12 bases lying between them. In germline, CDR1 is KGHSH, CDR2 LQKENI. The CDR3 loop is CASSPISAENTGELFF. The CDR3 DNA reads TGTGCCAGCTCACCAATCTCGGCAGAAAACACCGGGGAGCTGTTTTTT. The variable domain in full, with the rest retrieved from reference TRBV18 and TRBJ2-2, is NAGVMQNPRHLVRRRGQEARLRCSPMKGHSHVYWYRQLPEEGLKFMVYLQKENIIDESGMPKERFSAEFPKEGPSILRIQQVVRGDSAAYFCASSPISAENTGELFFGEGSRLTVL.

This chain links TRBV4-3 with TRBJ2-7; tentatively, D is TRBD2 (5 bases). V was trimmed by 0 bases and J by 3 bases, leaving 12 bases between them. CDR1 is LGHNA, CDR2 YSLEER, per germline. This CDR3 is built from 15 residues. In DNA form, the CDR3 reads TGCGCCAGCAGCCAAGAGTCCGGGGAGTTCTACGAGCAGTACTTC. This gives the protein CASSQESGEFYEQYF.

The rearrangement links TRBV7-3 to TRBJ2-5; no clear D. This CDR3 has 13 residues. Trimming stripped 5 bases from V and 2 bases from J, with 9 bases between. Germline assignment: CDR1 SGHTA and CDR2 FQGTGA. The CDR3 spells CASSQDAQETQYF. CDR3 DNA: TGTGCCAGCAGCCAGGATGCTCAAGAGACCCAGTACTTC.

The chain employs TRBV6-5 and TRBJ2-7, with D possibly TRBD1 on 6 matching bases. V was trimmed by 5 bases and J by 0 bases, leaving 14 bases between them. Germline CDR1 is MNHEY and CDR2 is SVGAGI. The CDR3 is 15 amino acids. The CDR3 region is CASSLSRDTSYEQYF. As DNA, the CDR3 is TGTGCCAGCAGTCTCTCCCGGGACACCTCCTACGAGCAGTACTTC.

This rearrangement joins TRBV29-1 to TRBJ2-1; the match to TRBD1 covers 7 bases. V gave up 6 bases and J gave up 0 bases; unmatched junction bases: 5. The germline V gene encodes CDR1 SQVTM and CDR2 ANQGSEA. This CDR3 comprises 14 residues. The CDR3 nucleotides are TGCAGCGTGCGACAGGGAAGCTCCTACAATGAGCAGTTCTTC. It is translated as CSVRQGSSYNEQFF.

DNA for the CDR3: TGTGCCAGCAGTCCCCCGACAGGGGGCGCCGAGCAGTACTTC. Protein: CASSPPTGGAEQYF. The rearrangement uses TRBV6-5 and TRBJ2-7; 10 bases match TRBD1. CDR1 and CDR2 (germline): MNHEY, SVGAGI. Trimming at V came to 5 bases and at J to 6 bases, leaving 7 bases not matched to a gene. The length of the CDR3 is 14 residues.

V and J are TRBV4-2 and TRBJ1-5; D is unclear. This CDR3 has 16 amino acids. The V end was cut by 0 bases, the J end by 0 bases, with 9 bases between. Germline V gene sequence: CDR1 LGHNA, CDR2 YNFKEQ. CDR3 in amino acids: CASSQDRSYSNQPQHF. CDR3 DNA sequence: TGTGCCAGCAGCCAAGACCGCTCATATAGCAATCAGCCCCAGCATTTT.

This clone was detected a few times. This chain joins TRBV5-6 and TRBJ2-7; a possible D gene is TRBD1 (6 bases). This CDR3 comprises 13 residues. Trimming left V 0 bases short and J 7 bases short, with 11 bases between. The V gene's germline CDR1 is SGHDT and CDR2 YYEEEE. CDR3 sequence: CASSLVSGDEQYF. The CDR3 bases are TGTGCCAGCAGCTTGGTCTCAGGGGATGAGCAGTACTTC.

The chain has TRBV9 and TRBJ2-1, with D perhaps TRBD1 (5 bases). From germline, CDR1 is SGDLS and CDR2 YYNGEE. The CDR3 consists of 14 residues. With 3 bases removed from V and 1 base from J, the gap between germline ends came to 8 bases. The CDR3, as DNA: TGTGCCAGCAGCGCCGACAGTTCCTACAATGAGCAGTTCTTC. Its translation: CASSADSSYNEQFF.

The genes are TRBV5-4 and TRBJ2-7, with TRBD1 matching 11 bases. This CDR3 contains 15 residues. V lost 4 bases, J lost 7 bases, and 10 bases stayed unmatched. Per the germline V gene, CDR1 is SGHNT and CDR2 is YYREEE (reference sequence). DNA for the CDR3: TGTGCCAGCAGCAGAGGGACAGGGGGAATGGGTGAGCAGTACTTC. Translating it yields CASSRGTGGMGEQYF.

This chain joins TRBV6-1 and TRBJ2-7; 11 nucleotides align to TRBD1. Trimming cost V 5 bases and J 4 bases; bases outside gene matches: 7. The CDR3 sequence is 15 residues long. Germline V CDR1 and CDR2: MNHNS, SASEGT. The CDR3 loop reads CASSLGQGAFYEQYF. As DNA, the CDR3 is TGTGCCAGCAGTTTAGGACAGGGGGCATTTTACGAGCAGTACTTC.

The chain uses TRBV6-4 and TRBJ2-1; 14 nucleotides line up with TRBD2. CDR1 is MRHNA and CDR2 is SNTAGT in the germline V gene. V shed 2 bases, J shed 9 bases, and the junction held 0 bases outside the gene matches. The CDR3 extends over 14 amino acids. The CDR3 sequence: CASSDGTSGSEQFF. In nucleotides, the CDR3 is TGTGCCAGCAGTGACGGGACTAGCGGGAGTGAGCAGTTCTTC.

This clone was seen a handful of times. The chain combines TRBV14 with TRBJ2-3; tentatively, D is TRBD1 or TRBD2 (6 bases each). The CDR3 is 16 amino acids. Trimming pared 0 bases from V and 6 bases from J, leaving 16 bases between. Germline CDR1 and CDR2: SGHDN and FVKESK. CDR3 DNA sequence: TGTGCCAGCAGCCAAGAAATTTTATGGGGGGCTGATACGCAGTATTTT. Translating gives CASSQEILWGADTQYF.

This clone was observed a handful of times. The chain has TRBV11-3 and TRBJ1-1; D is uncertain. Germline V gene sequence: CDR1 SGHNT, CDR2 YENEEA. The CDR3 runs 13 residues. Trimming left V 6 bases short and J 7 bases short, with 15 bases between. CDR3 in DNA: TGTGCCAGCAGTCCGAGTCCGGGATTTGAAGCTTTCTTT. It codes for CASSPSPGFEAFF.

In its sample, this clone was seen many times. The chain recombines TRBV20-1 with TRBJ2-7; TRBD2 is a possible D gene (6 bases). The ends were cut back, 6 bases at V and 5 bases at J, with 11 bases in the middle. CDR3 size: 11 residues. Germline CDR1 DFQATT, CDR2 SNEGSKA (reference sequence). The CDR3 DNA sequence: TGCAGTGCATGGGGGGAGGACGAGCAGTACTTC. Translation gives CSAWGEDEQYF.

There are a few counts of this clone. The chain links TRBV7-9 to TRBJ2-7; 7 bases are a match to TRBD1. This CDR3 comprises 14 residues. V shed 4 bases and J 5 bases; nucleotides not matched to a gene: 8. Looked up from germline, CDR1 is SEHNR and CDR2 is FQNEAQ (reference sequence). Here the CDR3 reads CASSSDRATHEQYF. CDR3 coding DNA: TGTGCCAGCAGCTCCGACAGGGCAACCCACGAGCAGTACTTC.